This T cell receptor beta chain came from a study of cytomegalovirus exposure and HLA in healthy donors. General study findings and limits: The later analysis indicated that the majority of CMV-associated TCR beta chains appeared HLA-restricted.

V trimming: 5 bases; J trimming: 4 bases; junction bases outside the gene matches: 6. Germline V gene data show CDR1 as LNHDA and CDR2 as SQIVND (reference sequence). The CDR3 runs to 14 residues. Concerning this clone itself: Its antigen remains unknown.

Healthy people donating bone marrow made up the donors. Donors sampled were nominally healthy, though unrecorded immune exposures were likely. The PCR made use of 60 Vbeta and 13 Jbeta primers. Using immunoSEQ multiplex PCR, the repertoire was profiled, and TCRdb retains in-frame clones only, with some absent. The table shows around 140,000 clones, with 77% occurring only once. This sequence originates from a female donor in good health and CMV-seronegative. The V call is TRBV19, the J call TRBJ2-3, with TRBD1 identical over 7 bases. Sequencing input: PBMCs. The CDR3 region is CASSLRQGPDTQYF. CDR3 DNA: TGTGCCAGTAGTCTCCGACAGGGTCCAGATACGCAGTATTTT.